This T cell receptor beta chain was identified during a study of T cells in Graves' hyperthyroidism and ophthalmopathy. The CDR3 regions of TCR beta were amplified from RNA transcripts. First-round RT-PCR targeting the TCR CDR3 was performed with the HTBI primer set. Each CDR3 protein is one row after TCRdb ran MiXCR on the multiplex PCR reads. The sample includes some 180,000 distinct CDR3 sequences, about a sixth of them seen just once. The CDR3 runs to 14 residues. The V gene end was trimmed by 6 bases and the J gene end by 6 bases; junction bases not matched to a gene: 6. Germline V gene lookup returns CDR1 MDHEN and CDR2 SYDVKM. Criteria for exclusion of patients were uncontrolled infection, other autoimmune disease, pregnancy or lactation.

The material sequenced was blood. The sequence was collected from a woman aged 45-60 years with Graves' hyperthyroidism. The rearrangement uses TRBV28 and TRBJ1-3, with 9 bases lining up with TRBD1. The DNA for the CDR3 is TGTGCCAGCAGCCTCGGACAGGGGCCAAACACCATATATTTT. This gives the protein CASSLGQGPNTIYF.